Shown below are 32 T cell receptor beta chains from a single sample sequenced in a study of OX40 agonist ivuxolimab in advanced cancers. TCRdb's table, derived via immunoSEQ multiplex PCR, lists solely in-frame clones and lacks some. The sample includes over 70,000 clones, nearly 90% of them seen just once. The sequenced sample was CD4+ or CD8+ T cells sorted from blood, obtained in a trial of the OX40 agonist ivuxolimab. Source of these receptors: an adult with an advanced solid tumor such as melanoma, head and neck, liver or kidney cancer.

V is TRBV10-2 and J is TRBJ2-1; weak D call: TRBD1 (7 bases). The V gene lost 7 bases and the J gene lost 6 bases, with 13 bases spanning the gap. Germline V CDR1 and CDR2: WSHSY, SAAADI. The CDR3 has 13 amino acids. CDR3 coding DNA: TGCGCCAGCAATCGACAGGGACTCAATGAGCAGTTCTTC. Residues: CASNRQGLNEQFF.

This clone showed up just once. The chain uses TRBV25-1 and TRBJ2-7; D not resolved. This CDR3 has 14 residues. Germline values: CDR1 MGHDK, CDR2 SYGVNS. V was trimmed by 1 base and J by 1 base, leaving 8 bases between them. In nucleotides, the CDR3 is TGTGCCAGCAGTGAATGGGTTGGGTCCTACGAGCAGTACTTC. This codes for CASSEWVGSYEQYF.

The chain links TRBV29-1 to TRBJ2-2, with D unresolved. The CDR3 loop spans 14 amino acids. Deletions cut 4 bases from V and 1 base from J, with 10 bases between. Germline CDR1 reads SQVTM; CDR2 reads ANQGSEA. The CDR3 DNA reads TGCAGCGTTGTGGTGTTCAAGAACACCGGGGAGCTGTTTTTT. As protein: CSVVVFKNTGELFF.

The chain combines TRBV6-6 with TRBJ1-2; 7 bases align to TRBD1. The CDR3 totals 16 residues. Unmatched junction bases numbered 8, after V lost 2 bases and J lost 2 bases. Germline V gene sequence: CDR1 MNHNY, CDR2 SVGAGI (reference sequence). The CDR3: CASSYRAGGINYGYTF. CDR3 bases: TGTGCCAGCAGTTACAGGGCAGGGGGTATCAACTATGGCTACACCTTC.

The chain joins TRBV27 to TRBJ1-1; D is possibly TRBD1 (6 bases). This CDR3 contains 15 residues. CDR1 and CDR2 from the germline V gene are MNHEY and SMNVEV (reference sequence). The V and J ends lost 7 bases and 1 base respectively, with 16 bases between them. The CDR3 DNA sequence: TGTGCCAGCACCCGTTCAAGGACAGCGAACACTGAAGCTTTCTTT. Amino acids: CASTRSRTANTEAFF.

The chain carries TRBV27 and TRBJ2-2; 12 bases map to TRBD2. The germline CDR1 and CDR2 sequences are MNHEY and SMNVEV (reference sequence). V shed 10 bases, J shed 3 bases, and the junction held 6 bases outside the gene matches. CDR3 size: 15 residues. CDR3 sequence (DNA): TGTGCCACCCGTGGACTAGCGGGATACACCGGGGAGCTGTTTTTT. This codes for CATRGLAGYTGELFF.

V is TRBV2 and J is TRBJ1-5; D might be TRBD1 (5 bases). Deletions cut 6 bases from V and 4 bases from J, with 13 bases between. CDR3 length: 14 amino acids. Germline lookup yields CDR1 SNHLY and CDR2 FYNNEI. The CDR3 nucleotides read TGTGCCAGCAGCGACCGACAGCTTAATCAGCCCCAGCATTTT. Protein sequence: CASSDRQLNQPQHF.

V gene TRBV18 combines with J gene TRBJ1-4; the match to TRBD1 covers 10 bases. The CDR3 totals 15 residues. Germline CDR1 KGHSH, CDR2 LQKENI. Trimming took 3 bases from V and 7 from J; bases not matched to a gene: 5. The CDR3 reads CASSPMGQGSEKLFF. The CDR3 coding sequence is TGTGCCAGCTCACCGATGGGACAGGGGAGTGAAAAACTGTTTTTT.

The V and J genes are TRBV14 and TRBJ2-2; 7 nucleotides match TRBD1. The germline V gene encodes CDR1 SGHDN and CDR2 FVKESK. The CDR3 covers 16 residues. The ends lost 1 base at V and 6 bases at J; junction bases unmatched: 8. Here the CDR3 reads CASSQGGTVLAGELFF. Here the CDR3 DNA reads TGTGCCAGCAGCCAAGGGGGGACAGTCTTGGCCGGGGAGCTGTTTTTT.

The rearrangement links TRBV7-8 to TRBJ2-5; unclear D gene. The CDR3 has 12 amino acids. CDR1 and CDR2 from the germline V gene are SGHVS and FQNEAQ. Trimming stripped 5 bases from V and 5 bases from J, with 9 bases between. CDR3 loop: CASSGRWETQYF. In DNA, the CDR3 is TGTGCCAGCAGCGGTAGGTGGGAGACCCAGTACTTC.

The chain recombines TRBV9 with TRBJ1-3; the D gene is possibly TRBD1 (5 bases). The V end was cut by 0 bases, the J end by 0 bases, with 13 bases between. There are 17 residues in the CDR3. The germline gives CDR1 SGDLS, CDR2 YYNGEE. The CDR3 loop reads CASSVGDQGDSGNTIYF. The CDR3 nucleotides are TGTGCCAGCAGCGTAGGGGACCAGGGAGACTCTGGAAACACCATATATTTT. The whole variable domain, filled in from reference TRBV9 and TRBJ1-3, reads DSGVTQTPKHLITATGQRVTLRCSPRSGDLSVYWYQQSLDQGLQFLIQYYNGEERAKGNILERFSAQQFPDLHSELNLSSLELGDSALYFCASSVGDQGDSGNTIYFGEGSWLTVV.

The chain recombines TRBV5-1 with TRBJ2-7, with D perhaps TRBD2 (6 bases). The germline V and J ends were trimmed by 3 bases and 4 bases, with 14 bases remaining between them. This CDR3 spans 14 amino acids. Germline V gene lookup returns CDR1 SGHRS and CDR2 YFSETQ. The CDR3 nucleotides are TGCGCCAGCAGCTCAACGGGAGACCATTACGAGCAGTACTTC. Protein product: CASSSTGDHYEQYF.

This clone was seen once. This sequence joins TRBV28 and TRBJ2-2; 10 nucleotides line up with TRBD1. Trimming at V came to 9 bases and at J to 7 bases, leaving 11 bases not matched to a gene. The CDR3 is made up of 15 amino acids. Per the germline V gene, CDR1 is MDHEN and CDR2 is SYDVKM. The CDR3 region is CARVQGTGVSGELFF. The CDR3 coding sequence is TGTGCCAGAGTCCAAGGGACAGGGGTGAGCGGGGAGCTGTTTTTT. Filled out from reference TRBV28 and TRBJ2-2, the complete variable domain reads DVKVTQSSRYLVKRTGEKVFLECVQDMDHENMFWYRQDPGLGLRLIYFSYDVKMKEKGDIPEGYSVSREKKERFSLILESASTNQTSMYLCARVQGTGVSGELFFGEGSRLTVL.

The J gene is TRBJ1-4, the V gene TRBV30, with no clear D. V lost 2 bases, J lost 0 bases, and 7 bases lay in between. Germline lookup yields CDR1 GTSNPN and CDR2 SVGIG (reference sequence). The CDR3 runs 14 residues. The CDR3, as DNA: TGTGCCTGGAGTTCAGCAGCAACTAATGAAAAACTGTTTTTT. Amino acid sequence: CAWSSAATNEKLFF.

This clone was counted a few times. The chain joins TRBV23-1 to TRBJ2-7; D possibly corresponds to TRBD2 (5 bases). TRBV23-1 is classed as an ORF, of uncertain function. Trimming left V 6 bases short and J 5 bases short, with 29 bases between. This CDR3 comprises 18 residues. The CDR3 is CASSCLNPEGLPPDEQYF. In nucleotides, the CDR3 is TGCGCCAGCAGCTGCTTAAATCCGGAAGGACTTCCACCCGACGAGCAGTACTTC.

This clone has just one count. V is TRBV6-5 and J is TRBJ1-5; D is uncertain. Germline V gene sequence: CDR1 MNHEY, CDR2 SVGAGI. This CDR3 region has 14 residues. The V and J ends lost 0 bases and 7 bases respectively, with 10 bases between them. The CDR3 loop reads CASSYSLSAQPQHF. The CDR3 DNA reads TGTGCCAGCAGTTACTCGTTATCTGCGCAGCCCCAGCATTTT.

This clone was recorded once. This rearrangement joins TRBV7-8 to TRBJ2-7; perhaps D is TRBD1 or TRBD2 (5 bases each). The germline V gene encodes CDR1 SGHVS and CDR2 FQNEAQ. The V and J ends lost 2 bases and 3 bases respectively, with 11 bases between them. This CDR3 has 14 residues. CDR3 bases: TGTGCCAGCAGCTTAAGTCCAGGGAGCTACGAGCAGTACGTC. Translating gives CASSLSPGSYEQYV.

The V and J genes are TRBV29-1 and TRBJ1-3, with 7 bases identical to TRBD1. V gave up 3 bases and J gave up 1 base; unmatched junction bases: 3. Germline-derived CDR1 and CDR2 are SQVTM and ANQGSEA. This CDR3 has 14 amino acids. This CDR3 reads CSVDLTGSGNTIYF. DNA of the CDR3: TGCAGCGTTGACCTGACAGGGTCTGGAAACACCATATATTTT. Full variable domain (remainder filled in from reference TRBV29-1 and TRBJ1-3): SAVISQKPSRDICQRGTSLTIQCQVDSQVTMMFWYRQQPGQSLTLIATANQGSEATYESGFVIDKFPISRPNLTFSTLTVSNMSPEDSSIYLCSVDLTGSGNTIYFGEGSWLTVV.

The chain recombines TRBV7-3 with TRBJ1-1; tentatively, D is TRBD1 (5 bases). With 5 bases removed from V and 0 bases from J, the gap between germline ends came to 13 bases. The CDR3 is made up of 15 amino acids. In germline, CDR1 is SGHTA, CDR2 FQGTGA. The CDR3 sequence: CASSEMGGMNTEAFF. The CDR3, as DNA: TGTGCCAGCAGCGAAATGGGGGGGATGAACACTGAAGCTTTCTTT.

The CDR3 sequence: CASSLKADLGYTF. In nucleotides, the CDR3 is TGTGCCAGCAGCTTAAAGGCAGACCTTGGCTACACCTTC. This chain links TRBV11-2 with TRBJ1-2; D is unresolved. Germline CDR1 is SGHAT and CDR2 is FQNNGV. Trimming pared 2 bases from V and 7 bases from J, leaving 11 bases between. This CDR3 contains 13 residues.

V gene TRBV19 combines with J gene TRBJ2-1, with 9 bases identical to TRBD2. After removal of 5 bases from V and 4 bases from J, the junction contained 12 bases not matched to a gene. From germline, CDR1 is LNHDA and CDR2 SQIVND (reference sequence). The CDR3 extends over 17 amino acids. This chain's CDR3 is CASSDYYASGTYNEQFF. The CDR3 DNA follows: TGTGCCAGTAGTGACTATTACGCTAGCGGGACATACAATGAGCAGTTCTTC.

This chain uses TRBV4-3 with TRBJ2-3; 9 bases are a match to TRBD2. The germline CDR1 and CDR2 sequences are LGHNA and YSLEER. The CDR3 has 15 amino acids. V was pared by 4 bases and J by 4 bases, with 6 bases of the junction left unmatched. DNA of the CDR3: TGCGCCAGCAGCCGCCTGGCGGGAGGGCCAGATACGCAGTATTTT. It encodes CASSRLAGGPDTQYF.

J is TRBJ2-5 and V is TRBV4-1; TRBD2 matches at 13 bases. This CDR3 has 19 amino acids. In germline, CDR1 is MGHRA, CDR2 YSYEKL. V dropped 0 bases and J dropped 4; count of bases not matched to a gene: 11. The CDR3 DNA reads TGCGCCAGCAGCCAAGACTGGACTAGCGGGAGCCCAGCCAGAGAGACCCAGTACTTC. Translation gives CASSQDWTSGSPARETQYF.

The chain uses TRBV13 and TRBJ2-3, with D perhaps TRBD2 (5 bases). The CDR3 is made up of 16 amino acids. Germline-derived CDR1 and CDR2 are PRHDT and FYEKMQ (reference sequence). The ends were cut back, 3 bases at V and 0 bases at J, with 13 bases in the middle. The CDR3 reads CASSLLQRTSTDTQYF. CDR3 DNA sequence: TGTGCCAGCAGCTTGCTTCAGAGGACTAGCACAGATACGCAGTATTTT.

This clone appeared a few times. The rearrangement joins TRBV9 to TRBJ1-1; D gene uncertain. This CDR3 comprises 13 residues. V lost 0 bases and J lost 5, with 8 bases in between. Germline V gives CDR1 SGDLS, CDR2 YYNGEE. The CDR3 bases are TGTGCCAGCAGCGTAGATGTAATGACTGAAGCTTTCTTT. It is translated as CASSVDVMTEAFF. The complete variable domain, with remaining parts taken from reference TRBV9 and TRBJ1-1, reads DSGVTQTPKHLITATGQRVTLRCSPRSGDLSVYWYQQSLDQGLQFLIQYYNGEERAKGNILERFSAQQFPDLHSELNLSSLELGDSALYFCASSVDVMTEAFFGQGTRLTVV.

This clone was detected once. The chain carries TRBV10-2 and TRBJ1-2; 7 bases are shared with TRBD1. Germline V gene data show CDR1 as WSHSY and CDR2 as SAAADI. The CDR3 length is 16 residues. After removal of 5 bases from V and 5 bases from J, the junction contained 14 bases not matched to a gene. For the CDR3, the DNA is TGCGCCAGCAGTCCGGGACAGTTGGTTTTCGAGTATGGCTACACCTTC. Translating gives CASSPGQLVFEYGYTF.

The chain recombines TRBV30 with TRBJ2-3; D is ambiguous. The V gene's germline CDR1 is GTSNPN and CDR2 SVGIG (reference sequence). This CDR3 spans 11 amino acids. Trimming shortened V by 3 bases and J by 5 bases, and 6 bases separated the two germline ends. This chain's CDR3 is CAWRSLDTQYF. CDR3 DNA sequence: TGTGCCTGGAGAAGCTTAGATACGCAGTATTTT.

This sequence joins TRBV7-9 and TRBJ2-5, with TRBD1 identical over 7 bases. The CDR3 consists of 13 residues. The V gene's germline CDR1 is SEHNR and CDR2 FQNEAQ (reference sequence). The ends lost 2 bases at V and 4 bases at J; junction bases unmatched: 1. CDR3 sequence: CASSLTGAETQYF. DNA for the CDR3: TGTGCCAGCAGCTTAACAGGGGCAGAGACCCAGTACTTC.

This clone was counted between two and nine times. The chain couples TRBV21-1 to TRBJ2-7. TRBV21-1 is a pseudogene segment. The length of the CDR3 is 16 residues. This chain's CDR3 is CASSKALYGDGCEQYV. The DNA for the CDR3 is TGTGCCAGCAGCAAAGCGCTTTATGGGGATGGGTGCGAGCAGTACGTC.

V usage is TRBV4-3 and J usage is TRBJ2-4; D is unresolved. The CDR3 spans 16 residues. CDR1 LGHNA and CDR2 YSLEER come from the germline V gene. The V end lost 0 bases, the J end lost 2 bases, and 11 bases lay between the germline ends. This CDR3 reads CASSQDPGVTKNIQYF. CDR3 DNA sequence: TGCGCCAGCAGCCAAGATCCCGGAGTAACCAAAAACATTCAGTACTTC.

The J gene is TRBJ1-2, the V gene TRBV6-6; 8 bases are a match to TRBD1. CDR1 is MNHNY, CDR2 SVGAGI, per germline (reference sequence). V shed 6 bases and J 8 bases; nucleotides not matched to a gene: 5. The CDR3 is 12 residues long. CDR3 residues: CASRDRARGYTF. DNA for the CDR3: TGTGCCAGCAGGGACAGGGCGCGCGGCTACACCTTC.

The chain is built from TRBV5-5 and TRBJ1-3; a weak D match, TRBD1 (6 bases). V gave up 4 bases and J gave up 0 bases, with 14 bases separating them. The CDR3 is 16 residues long. The germline V gene has CDR1 SGHKS and CDR2 YYEKEE (reference sequence). As DNA, the CDR3 is TGTGCCAGCAGCCCCCGGGACACCGTCTCTGGAAACACCATATATTTT. Translating gives CASSPRDTVSGNTIYF.